The TCR beta chain under discussion was sequenced for a study of T-cell reconstitution after alpha-beta-depleted transplantation in children. The V segment lost 1 base and the J segment 3 bases; nucleotides outside the gene matches: 3. The germline gives CDR1 SGHRS, CDR2 YFSETQ. The CDR3 runs 15 residues. The TCRbeta library incorporated unique molecular identifiers. Via MiXCR, TCRdb re-called the PCR reads, giving one row per CDR3 protein. Of roughly 190,000 distinct CDR3 sequences in the sample, more than 14% were seen once. In this sample, this clonotype turned up many times. The specimen was PBMCs from the stem cell graft donor, collected from the stem cell graft. The clonotype was recovered from a human donor who donated a stem cell graft to a child with acute lymphoblastic leukemia. The chain has TRBV5-1 and TRBJ1-1; 10 bases fit TRBD1. The chain's CDR3 is CASSLRGTGDTEAFF. The CDR3 bases are TGCGCCAGCAGCTTGAGGGGGACAGGGGACACTGAAGCTTTCTTT.